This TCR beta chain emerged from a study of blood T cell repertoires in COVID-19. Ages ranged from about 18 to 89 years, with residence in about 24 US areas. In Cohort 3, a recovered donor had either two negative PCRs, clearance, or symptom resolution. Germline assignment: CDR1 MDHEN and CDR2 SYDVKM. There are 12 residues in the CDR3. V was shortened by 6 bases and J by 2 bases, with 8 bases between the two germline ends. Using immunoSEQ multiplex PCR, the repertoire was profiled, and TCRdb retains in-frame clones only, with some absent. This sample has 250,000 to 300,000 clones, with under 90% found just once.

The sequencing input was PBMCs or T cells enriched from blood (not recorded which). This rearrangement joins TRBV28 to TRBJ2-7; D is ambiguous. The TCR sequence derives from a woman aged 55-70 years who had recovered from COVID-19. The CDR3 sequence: CASSSPPYEQYF. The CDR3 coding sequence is TGTGCCAGCAGCTCCCCTCCCTACGAGCAGTACTTC.